What follows are 23 T cell receptor beta chains derived from one specimen sequenced in a study of T cell clonality in common variable immunodeficiency. This table comes from immunoSEQ multiplex PCR, and its TCRdb copy is limited to in-frame clones, with some not included. The sample is made up of tens of thousands of clones, none counted only once. The sample comprised peripheral blood mononuclear cells. These receptors all come from a person aged 18 to 69 in good health.

In this sample, this clone turned up many times. Coverage ceases 3 residues before the CDR3 finishes, and the germline J gene fills in the end. The chain carries TRBV7-2 and TRBJ2-3; 9 bases are shared with TRBD1. Germline V gives CDR1 SGHTA, CDR2 FQGNSA. The CDR3 consists of 15 residues. The junction had 4 bases not matched to a gene; V was cut back by 1 base and J by 5 bases. The DNA read from the CDR3 is TGTGCCAGCAGCTTAGGACAGGGGGAGGGAGATACG. This encodes CASSLGQGEGDT. Given in full, the CDR3 is CASSLGQGEGDTQYF.

Turning to this clone: The read finishes 3 residues shy of the CDR3 end, and the germline J gene is used to complete it. This chain connects TRBV2 to TRBJ1-2, with 9 bases that match TRBD1. Germline loops: CDR1 SNHLY, CDR2 FYNNEI. Germline trimming cut 6 bases from V and 3 bases from J; bases unmatched to any gene: 11. The CDR3 spans 16 residues. The CDR3 bases that were read are TGTGCCAGCAGCGAGGCCAGGACAGGGGAGGACTATGGC. Amino acid sequence: CASSEARTGEDYG. The full CDR3 protein is CASSEARTGEDYGYTF.

This clone was observed many times. The read terminates 3 residues ahead of where the CDR3 ends, so the germline J gene completes it. The chain carries TRBV12-3 or TRBV12-4 and TRBJ2-7; 9 bases agree with TRBD2. CDR3 size: 15 residues. V lost 1 base, J lost 1 base, and 2 bases stayed unmatched. This CDR3 is CASSLVSGRSYEQYF. The part of the CDR3 DNA that was read is TGTGCCAGCAGTTTAGTCAGCGGGAGGTCCTACGAG.

This clone appeared many times. Read sequence stops 3 residues before the CDR3 end, and the germline J gene provides the missing end. This chain joins TRBV14 and TRBJ2-7, with 8 bases matching TRBD2. The CDR3 runs 15 residues. Germline CDR1 SGHDN, CDR2 FVKESK. V was clipped by 4 bases and J by 3 bases; unmatched bases: 8. The sequenced CDR3 bases are TGTGCCAGCAGCCCGATAGCGGGAATCGTCTACGAG. Translation gives CASSPIAGIVYE. In full, the CDR3 is CASSPIAGIVYEQYF. The full variable domain, completed using reference TRBV14 and TRBJ2-7, is EAGVTQFPSHSVIEKGQTVTLRCDPISGHDNLYWYRRVMGKEIKFLLHFVKESKQDESGMPNNRFLAERTGGTYSTLKVQPAELEDSGVYFCASSPIAGIVYEQYFGPGTRLTVT.

This clone was seen many times. The read halts 3 residues ahead of the CDR3 end, with the missing end drawn from the germline J gene. The chain recombines TRBV5-1 with TRBJ2-5; D uncertain. This CDR3 has 15 amino acids. Looked up from germline, CDR1 is SGHRS and CDR2 is YFSETQ. Trimming left V 1 base short and J 4 bases short, with 14 bases between. The part of the CDR3 DNA that was read is TGCGCCAGCAGCTTGTTTTCCCCCCGAGGAGAGACC. As protein: CASSLFSPRGET. The complete CDR3 sequence is CASSLFSPRGETQYF.

This clone was seen many times. The read comes to an end 3 residues before the CDR3 does, leaving the germline J gene to fill in the end. V gene TRBV29-1 combines with J gene TRBJ2-7; TRBD1 might be the D (6 bases). The CDR3 sequence is 12 residues long. Trimming removed 3 bases at V and 6 bases at J, with 12 bases between. The germline gives CDR1 SQVTM, CDR2 ANQGSEA. The CDR3 spells CSVDGAGVEQYF. The sequenced part of the CDR3 DNA is TGCAGCGTTGATGGTGCAGGGGTCGAG.

In this sample, this clone turned up many times. The read falls 3 residues short of the CDR3 end, and the missing part is taken from the germline J gene. V usage is TRBV19 and J usage is TRBJ2-1, with 7 bases that match TRBD1. Germline V gene data show CDR1 as LNHDA and CDR2 as SQIVND (reference sequence). The V segment lost 6 bases and the J segment 5 bases; nucleotides outside the gene matches: 7. This CDR3 is built from 14 residues. CDR3 in amino acids: CASSDGTANNEQFF. The sequenced part of the CDR3 DNA is TGTGCCAGTAGCGACGGGACAGCCAACAATGAG.

This clone was counted at least ten times. The DNA ends 3 residues before the CDR3 does, and the rest of the CDR3 is filled in from the germline J gene. The genes are TRBV2 and TRBJ2-7; the match to TRBD2 covers 7 bases. The CDR3 totals 12 residues. Germline lookup yields CDR1 SNHLY and CDR2 FYNNEI. The V segment lost 7 bases and the J segment 2 bases; nucleotides outside the gene matches: 2. The DNA read from the CDR3 is TGTGCCAGCAAGCGGGGTCCCTACGAG. Translating gives CASKRGPYE. The full CDR3 is CASKRGPYEQYF.

Ten or more counts support this clone. The CDR3 end is not reached by the read, which stops 3 residues before it; the germline J gene fills it in. The V and J genes are TRBV29-1 and TRBJ1-2, with TRBD1 matching 7 bases. There are 13 residues in the CDR3. The germline gives CDR1 SQVTM, CDR2 ANQGSEA. Trimming at V came to 5 bases and at J to 4 bases, leaving 7 bases not matched to a gene. The covered CDR3 bases are TGCAGCGTTATAAAGGGGGCCGTCTATGGC. This codes for CSVIKGAVYG. The full CDR3 protein is CSVIKGAVYGYTF.

This clone was seen many times. The read stops 3 residues short of the end of the CDR3; the missing end is completed from the germline J gene. The chain combines TRBV14 with TRBJ2-7; TRBD2 aligns across 7 bases. Germline V lookup: CDR1 SGHDN, CDR2 FVKESK. CDR3 length equals 15 residues. The V segment lost 4 bases and the J segment 3 bases; nucleotides outside the gene matches: 9. The CDR3 bases that were read are TGTGCCAGCAGCCCGGAGCGGGGTCGATTCTACGAG. Translation gives CASSPERGRFYE. The whole CDR3 reads CASSPERGRFYEQYF.

This clone showed up just a few times. The CDR3 is cut off 3 residues early in the read; its end comes from the germline J gene. The chain combines TRBV20-1 with TRBJ2-7; no clear D gene. There are 12 residues in the CDR3. CDR1 and CDR2 (germline): DFQATT, SNEGSKA (reference sequence). Trimming cost V 1 base and J 6 bases, with 10 bases left between them. CDR3 DNA, as far as it was read: TGCAGTGCTAGAGGAGATAGTAGCGAG. Encoded protein: CSARGDSSE. The CDR3, in full, reads CSARGDSSEQYF.

This clone was seen repeatedly, ten times or more. CDR3 DNA, as far as it was read: TGTGCCAGCAGCCAAGACGGGACAGGGGCCAACGTC. Encoded protein: CASSQDGTGANV. The full-length CDR3 reads as CASSQDGTGANVLTF. This sequence joins TRBV14 and TRBJ2-6; a possible D gene is TRBD1 (6 bases). The read ends 3 residues shy of where the CDR3 ends; the end is completed using the germline J gene. Germline lookup yields CDR1 SGHDN and CDR2 FVKESK. The V end lost 0 bases, the J end lost 4 bases, and 7 bases lay between the germline ends. The CDR3 is 15 residues long.

This clone was recorded at least ten times. The CDR3 loop reads CASSFRANPQETQYF. The covered CDR3 bases are TGTGCCAGCAGCTTTCGAGCAAACCCCCAAGAGACC. V usage is TRBV11-2 and J usage is TRBJ2-5; no clear D gene. The read terminates 3 residues ahead of where the CDR3 ends, so the germline J gene completes it. Deletions cut 3 bases from V and 1 base from J, with 12 bases between. The germline V gene encodes CDR1 SGHAT and CDR2 FQNNGV. The CDR3 is 15 residues long.

A note on this clone: The CDR3 extends 3 residues past the end of the read, so its final part is completed from the germline J gene. The chain recombines TRBV5-1 with TRBJ1-5; D is unclear. Germline assignment: CDR1 SGHRS and CDR2 YFSETQ. This CDR3 region has 13 residues. V lost 0 bases to trimming and J lost 6 bases, with 7 bases between them. CDR3 DNA (partial): TGCGCCAGCAGCTTGGATAGCTTTCAGCCC. It translates to CASSLDSFQP. The entire CDR3 is CASSLDSFQPQHF. Full variable domain (rest looked up from reference TRBV5-1 and TRBJ1-5): KAGVTQTPRYLIKTRGQQVTLSCSPISGHRSVSWYQQTPGQGLQFLFEYFSETQRNKGNFPGRFSGRQFSNSRSEMNVSTLELGDSALYLCASSLDSFQPQHFGDGTRLSIL.

This clone has a count of ten or more. The CDR3 end lies 3 residues beyond the end of the read and is filled in from the germline J gene. The chain carries TRBV5-1 and TRBJ2-1; TRBD2 matches at 12 bases. Germline lookup yields CDR1 SGHRS and CDR2 YFSETQ. Trimming took 4 bases from V and 5 from J; bases not matched to a gene: 7. The CDR3 has 16 amino acids. CDR3: CASSILAGGINNEQFF. The CDR3 DNA, read in part, is TGCGCCAGCAGCATTCTAGCGGGAGGGATCAACAATGAG.

There are many counts of this clone. The missing CDR3 end, 3 residues past where the read stops, is filled in from the germline J gene. This chain uses TRBV20-1 with TRBJ2-7; tentative D call: TRBD2 (6 bases). Trimming stripped 0 bases from V and 5 bases from J, with 14 bases between. Germline V gene data show CDR1 as DFQATT and CDR2 as SNEGSKA (reference sequence). This CDR3 comprises 14 residues. The CDR3 DNA, read in part, is TGCAGTGCTAGAGATCTGGCTAGCGCTAACGAG. Translated, it gives CSARDLASANE. The CDR3 in its entirety is CSARDLASANEQYF.

This clone showed up many times. The read terminates 3 residues before the CDR3 end, so the remaining end is supplied by the germline J gene. V gene TRBV28 combines with J gene TRBJ2-4; 7 positions agree with TRBD1. V was pared by 5 bases and J by 1 base, with 11 bases of the junction left unmatched. CDR3 size: 17 residues. Germline V gene lookup returns CDR1 MDHEN and CDR2 SYDVKM. CDR3: CASSPRQGVMAKNIQYF. The CDR3 bases that were read are TGTGCCAGCAGTCCGAGACAGGGCGTGATGGCCAAAAACATT.

There are many counts of this clone. Read data end 3 residues before the CDR3 end; the end is taken from the germline J gene. This chain connects TRBV18 to TRBJ2-7, with TRBD1 matching over 9 bases. This CDR3 spans 15 amino acids. Germline CDR1 is KGHSH and CDR2 is LQKENI. V lost 0 bases to trimming and J lost 3 bases; unmatched junction nucleotides: 3. Here the CDR3 reads CASSPPGQGNYEQYF. Partial CDR3 DNA: TGTGCCAGCTCACCACCGGGACAGGGTAACTACGAG.

There are many counts of this clone. The sequence runs out 3 residues before the end of the CDR3; the remainder is reconstructed from the germline J gene. The chain is built from TRBV6-2 or TRBV6-3 and TRBJ2-2, with 7 bases aligning to TRBD1. The CDR3 consists of 13 residues. Germline loops: CDR1 MNHEY, CDR2 SVGEGT. Losses at the gene ends were 5 bases for V and 6 bases for J; bases not matched to a gene: 3. The DNA read from the CDR3 is TGTGCCAGCAGTAACAGGGGCGCCGGGGAG. Its translation: CASSNRGAGE. The whole CDR3 protein is CASSNRGAGELFF.

This clone was detected many times. The observed sequence ends 3 residues before the CDR3 terminus, with the missing tail filled in from the germline J gene. The rearrangement links TRBV3-1 (or the pseudogene TRBV3-2) to TRBJ2-5; no clear D gene. This CDR3 has 13 amino acids. The V end lost 2 bases, the J end lost 4 bases, and 8 bases lay between the germline ends. CDR1 is LGHDT, CDR2 YNNKEL, per germline (reference sequence). Incomplete CDR3 DNA: TGTGCCAGCAGCCAACCCGGTCGAGAGACC. Encoded protein: CASSQPGRET. The CDR3 in its entirety is CASSQPGRETQYF.

This clone appeared many times. The CDR3 end lies 3 residues beyond the end of the read and is filled in from the germline J gene. The rearrangement links TRBV28 to TRBJ2-1; no clear D gene. The V end was cut by 6 bases, the J end by 0 bases, with 12 bases between. The CDR3 is 15 residues long. Germline V gene sequence: CDR1 MDHEN, CDR2 SYDVKM. The CDR3 is CASSLDFHSYNEQFF. Partial CDR3 DNA: TGTGCCAGCAGCCTCGACTTCCACTCCTACAATGAG.

This clone has ten or more counts. The CDR3 extends 3 residues past the end of the read, so its final part is completed from the germline J gene. The rearrangement uses TRBV30 and TRBJ1-5; D gene unclear. Between the trimmed V and J ends, which lost 0 bases and 5 bases, there was a span of 8 bases. The CDR3 length is 13 residues. Germline CDR1 and CDR2: GTSNPN and SVGIG (reference sequence). Partial CDR3 DNA: TGTGCCTGGAGTGTTTTCAATGATCAGCCC. It specifies CAWSVFNDQP. From start to end, the CDR3 is CAWSVFNDQPQHF.

This clone was detected many times. The read stops 3 residues short of the end of the CDR3; the missing end is completed from the germline J gene. This chain links TRBV5-1 with TRBJ2-1; 9 bases are a match to TRBD2. Germline CDR1 reads SGHRS; CDR2 reads YFSETQ. This CDR3 comprises 15 residues. With V trimmed by 3 bases and J by 5 bases, 6 bases remained unmatched. The covered CDR3 bases are TGCGCCAGCAGCTCCCGGCTAGCGGGAAACAATGAG. This encodes CASSSRLAGNNE. The whole CDR3 reads CASSSRLAGNNEQFF.